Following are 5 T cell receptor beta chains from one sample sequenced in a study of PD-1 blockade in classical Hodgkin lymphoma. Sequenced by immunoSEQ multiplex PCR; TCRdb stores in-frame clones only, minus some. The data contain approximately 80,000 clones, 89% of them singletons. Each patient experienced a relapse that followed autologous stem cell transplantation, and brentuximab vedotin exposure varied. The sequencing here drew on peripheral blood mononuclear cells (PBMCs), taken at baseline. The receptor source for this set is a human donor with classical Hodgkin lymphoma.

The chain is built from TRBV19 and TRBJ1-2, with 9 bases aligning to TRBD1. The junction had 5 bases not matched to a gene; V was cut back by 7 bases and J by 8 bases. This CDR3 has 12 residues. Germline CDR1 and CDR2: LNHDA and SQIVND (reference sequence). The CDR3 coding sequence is TGTGCCAGTACCACAGGGGGCCGGGGCTACACCTTC. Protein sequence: CASTTGGRGYTF.

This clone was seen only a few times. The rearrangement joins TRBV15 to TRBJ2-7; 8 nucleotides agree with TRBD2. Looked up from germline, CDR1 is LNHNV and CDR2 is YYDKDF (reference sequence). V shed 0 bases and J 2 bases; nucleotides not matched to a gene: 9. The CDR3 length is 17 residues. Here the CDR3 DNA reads TGTGCCACCAGCAGAGATCTCCGGGGGGGTACGGCCTACGAGCAGTACTTC. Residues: CATSRDLRGGTAYEQYF.

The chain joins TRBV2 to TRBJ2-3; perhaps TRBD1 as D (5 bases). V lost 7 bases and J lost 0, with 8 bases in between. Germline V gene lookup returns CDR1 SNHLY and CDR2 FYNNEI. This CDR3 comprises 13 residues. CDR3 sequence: CASKGLSTDTQYF. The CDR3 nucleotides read TGTGCCAGCAAGGGGTTGAGCACAGATACGCAGTATTTT.

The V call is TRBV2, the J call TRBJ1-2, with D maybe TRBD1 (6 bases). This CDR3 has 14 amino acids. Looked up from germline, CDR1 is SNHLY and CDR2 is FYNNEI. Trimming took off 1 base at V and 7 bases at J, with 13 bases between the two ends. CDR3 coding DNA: TGTGCCAGCAGTGAAGAAACAGGGTTTTTTGGCTACACCTTC. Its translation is CASSEETGFFGYTF. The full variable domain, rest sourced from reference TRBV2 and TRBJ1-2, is EPEVTQTPSHQVTQMGQEVILRCVPISNHLYFYWYRQILGQKVEFLVSFYNNEISEKSEIFDDQFSVERPDGSNFTLKIRSTKLEDSAMYFCASSEETGFFGYTFGSGTRLTVV.

The CDR3 is CASSTRWLVGNEQFF. The CDR3 coding sequence is TGTGCCAGCAGTACCCGGTGGTTGGTGGGTAATGAGCAGTTCTTC. The chain is built from TRBV28 and TRBJ2-1; D uncertain. Germline lookup yields CDR1 MDHEN and CDR2 SYDVKM. This CDR3 is built from 15 residues. Between the trimmed V and J ends, which lost 5 bases and 7 bases, there was a span of 18 bases.